This T cell receptor beta chain was recovered during a study of early T cells in non-severe SARS-CoV-2 infection. Study at large: Sequencing used unsorted whole-blood bulk RNA, so chains lack pairing.

The study, taken as a whole, reports: VDJdb-based annotation leaned toward anti-spike CD8 responses and missed private and CD4 specificities.

In its sample, this clonotype was seen many times. Antigen specificity is unknown. Germline loops: CDR1 MNHEY, CDR2 SMNVEV (reference sequence). This CDR3 is 15 amino acids long. V lost 2 bases and J lost 0, with 5 bases in between. Unique molecular identifiers were added to individual cDNA molecules. TCRdb redid the calling of the 5' RACE reads with MiXCR, one entry per CDR3 protein. Of 25,000 to 30,000 distinct CDR3 sequences in the sample, around 5% were seen once. What was sequenced was whole blood. This TCR derives from an adult who was a healthcare worker with PCR-confirmed SARS-CoV-2 infection or an uninfected control (not recorded which). The chain has TRBV27 and TRBJ2-6, with D unresolved. Here the CDR3 reads CASSLQSSGANVLTF. The CDR3 bases are TGTGCCAGCAGTTTACAGAGCTCTGGGGCCAACGTCCTGACTTTC.